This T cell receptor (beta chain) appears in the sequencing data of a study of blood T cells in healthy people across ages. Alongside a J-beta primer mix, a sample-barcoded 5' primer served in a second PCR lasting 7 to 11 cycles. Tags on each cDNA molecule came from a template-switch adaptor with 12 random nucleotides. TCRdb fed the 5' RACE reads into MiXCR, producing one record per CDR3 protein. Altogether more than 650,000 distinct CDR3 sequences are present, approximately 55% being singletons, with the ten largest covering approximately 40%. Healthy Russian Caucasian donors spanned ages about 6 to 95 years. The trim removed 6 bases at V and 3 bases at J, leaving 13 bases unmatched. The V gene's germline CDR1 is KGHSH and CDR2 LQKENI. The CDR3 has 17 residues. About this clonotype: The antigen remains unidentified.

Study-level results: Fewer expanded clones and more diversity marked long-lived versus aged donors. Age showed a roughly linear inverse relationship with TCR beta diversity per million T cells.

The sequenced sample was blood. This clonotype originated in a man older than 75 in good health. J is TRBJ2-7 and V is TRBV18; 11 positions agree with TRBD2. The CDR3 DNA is TGTGCCAGCTCCCGCGGGACTAGCGGATTATACCACTACGAGCAGTACTTC. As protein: CASSRGTSGLYHYEQYF.